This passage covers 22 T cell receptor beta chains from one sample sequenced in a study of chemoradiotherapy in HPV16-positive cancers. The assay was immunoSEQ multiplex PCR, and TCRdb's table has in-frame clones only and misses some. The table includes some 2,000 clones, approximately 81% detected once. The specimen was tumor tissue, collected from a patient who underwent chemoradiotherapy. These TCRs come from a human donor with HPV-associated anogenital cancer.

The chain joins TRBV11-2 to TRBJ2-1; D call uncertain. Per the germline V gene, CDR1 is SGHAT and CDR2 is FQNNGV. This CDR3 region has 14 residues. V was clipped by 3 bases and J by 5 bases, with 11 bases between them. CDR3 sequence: CASSFSPNNNEQFF. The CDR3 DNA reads TGTGCCAGCAGCTTTAGTCCGAATAACAATGAGCAGTTCTTC.

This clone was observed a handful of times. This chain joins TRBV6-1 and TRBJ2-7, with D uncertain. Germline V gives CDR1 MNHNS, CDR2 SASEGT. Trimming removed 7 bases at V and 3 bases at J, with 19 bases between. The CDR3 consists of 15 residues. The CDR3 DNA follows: TGTGCCAGCACCTTGGACCTGCGCAACCTCTACGAGCAGTACTTC. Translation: CASTLDLRNLYEQYF.

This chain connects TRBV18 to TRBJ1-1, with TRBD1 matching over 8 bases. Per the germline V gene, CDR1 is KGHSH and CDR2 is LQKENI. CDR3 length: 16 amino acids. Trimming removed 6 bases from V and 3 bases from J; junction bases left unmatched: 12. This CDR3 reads CASSPIRTGLDTEAFF. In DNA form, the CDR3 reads TGTGCCAGCTCGCCAATTAGGACAGGGCTCGACACTGAAGCTTTCTTT.

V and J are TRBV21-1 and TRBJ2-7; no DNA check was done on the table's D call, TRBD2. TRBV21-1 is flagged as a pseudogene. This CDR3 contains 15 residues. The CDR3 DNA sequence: TGTGCCAGCAGCAAAGTGTACGGGGGGTCCTACGAGCAGTACTTC. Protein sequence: CASSKVYGGSYEQYF.

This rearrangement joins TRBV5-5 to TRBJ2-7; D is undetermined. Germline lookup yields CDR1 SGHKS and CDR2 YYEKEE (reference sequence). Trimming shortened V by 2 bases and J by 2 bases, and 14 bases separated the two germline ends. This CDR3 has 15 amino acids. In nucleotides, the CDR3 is TGTGCCAGCAGCTTAGTATCGACCATCACCTACGAGCAGTACTTC. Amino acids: CASSLVSTITYEQYF.

CDR3 bases: TGTGCCAGCAGCTTCACAGATACGCAGTATTTT. Protein sequence: CASSFTDTQYF. V usage is TRBV11-3 and J usage is TRBJ2-3; no clear D gene. The CDR3 is 11 residues long. CDR1 is SGHNT, CDR2 YENEEA, per germline. The V end lost 3 bases, the J end lost 2 bases, and 0 bases lay between the germline ends.

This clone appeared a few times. The DNA of the CDR3 is TGCAGTGCTCGTACTAGCTACGAGCAGTACTTC. Translating it yields CSARTSYEQYF. The chain uses TRBV20-1 and TRBJ2-7; perhaps TRBD2 as D (5 bases). V lost 5 bases and J 3 bases, leaving 8 bases between the germline ends. Germline CDR1 reads DFQATT; CDR2 reads SNEGSKA (reference sequence). CDR3 length equals 11 residues.

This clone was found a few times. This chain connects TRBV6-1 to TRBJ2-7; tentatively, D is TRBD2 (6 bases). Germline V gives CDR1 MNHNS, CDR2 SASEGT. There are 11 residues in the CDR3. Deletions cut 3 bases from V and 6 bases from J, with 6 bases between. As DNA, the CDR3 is TGTGCCAGCAGTGATAGCGGCGAGCAGTACTTC. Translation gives CASSDSGEQYF.

Here the CDR3 reads CASRQGIAGNTIYF. The CDR3 coding sequence is TGTGCTAGTAGACAGGGAATCGCTGGAAACACCATATATTTT. The V gene is TRBV12-5, the J gene TRBJ1-3; 7 bases match TRBD1. The CDR3 has 14 amino acids. J gave up 2 bases and V 8 bases, and 6 bases lay outside the gene matches. Per germline, CDR1 LGHNT and CDR2 FRNRAP.

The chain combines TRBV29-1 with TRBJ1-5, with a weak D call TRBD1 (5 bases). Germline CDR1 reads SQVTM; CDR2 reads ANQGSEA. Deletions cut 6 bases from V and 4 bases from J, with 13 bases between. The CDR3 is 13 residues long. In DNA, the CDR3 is TGCAGCGTGACCGGGACCGGGAATCAGCCCCAGCATTTT. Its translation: CSVTGTGNQPQHF.

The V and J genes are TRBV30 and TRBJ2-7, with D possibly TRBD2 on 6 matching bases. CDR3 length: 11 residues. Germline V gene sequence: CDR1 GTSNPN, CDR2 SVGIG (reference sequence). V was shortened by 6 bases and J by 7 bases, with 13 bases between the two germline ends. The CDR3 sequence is CACGGVGEQYF. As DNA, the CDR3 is TGTGCCTGCGGGGGAGTAGGGGAGCAGTACTTC.

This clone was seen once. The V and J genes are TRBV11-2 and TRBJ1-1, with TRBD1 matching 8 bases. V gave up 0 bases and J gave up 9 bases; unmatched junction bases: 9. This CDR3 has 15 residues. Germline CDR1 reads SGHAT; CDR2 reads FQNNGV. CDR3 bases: TGTGCCAGCAGCTTAGATCCAGGGGGCTATAGTAAAGCTTTCTTT. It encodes CASSLDPGGYSKAFF.

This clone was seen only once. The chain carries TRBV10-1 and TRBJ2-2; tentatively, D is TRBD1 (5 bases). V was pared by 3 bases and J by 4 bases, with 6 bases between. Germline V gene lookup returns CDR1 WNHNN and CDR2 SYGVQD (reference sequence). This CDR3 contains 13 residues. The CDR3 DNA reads TGCGCCAGCAGTGACAGGGTCACCGGGGAGCTGTTTTTT. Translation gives CASSDRVTGELFF.

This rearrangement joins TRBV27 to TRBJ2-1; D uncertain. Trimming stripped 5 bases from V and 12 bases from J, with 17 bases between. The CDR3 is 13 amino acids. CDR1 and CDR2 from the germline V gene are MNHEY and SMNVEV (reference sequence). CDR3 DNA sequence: TGTGCCAGCAGTCCCCTGCGGCGGTGGGGGCAGTTCTTC. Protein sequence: CASSPLRRWGQFF.

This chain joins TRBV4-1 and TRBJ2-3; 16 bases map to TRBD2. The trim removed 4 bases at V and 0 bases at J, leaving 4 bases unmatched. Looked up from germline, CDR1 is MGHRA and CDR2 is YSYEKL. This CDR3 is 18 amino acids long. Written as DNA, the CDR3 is TGCGCCAGCAGCCCGGGACTAGCGGGAGGGCCTAGCACAGATACGCAGTATTTT. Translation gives CASSPGLAGGPSTDTQYF.

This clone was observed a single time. This CDR3 is CATSTVDRGSYNEQFF. The CDR3 coding sequence is TGTGCCACCAGCACCGTCGACAGGGGATCCTACAATGAGCAGTTCTTC. This chain links TRBV15 with TRBJ2-1; TRBD1 aligns across 8 bases. After removal of 4 bases from V and 1 base from J, the junction contained 6 bases not matched to a gene. Germline V gene sequence: CDR1 LNHNV, CDR2 YYDKDF (reference sequence). This CDR3 region has 16 residues.

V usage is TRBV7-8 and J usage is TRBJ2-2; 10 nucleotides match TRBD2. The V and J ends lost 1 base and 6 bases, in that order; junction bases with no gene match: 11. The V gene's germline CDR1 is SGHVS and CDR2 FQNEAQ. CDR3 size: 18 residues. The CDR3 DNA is TGTGCCAGCAGCTTAGATCGCGGGTCTAGCGGGAGTGCCGGGGAGCTGTTTTTT. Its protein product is CASSLDRGSSGSAGELFF.

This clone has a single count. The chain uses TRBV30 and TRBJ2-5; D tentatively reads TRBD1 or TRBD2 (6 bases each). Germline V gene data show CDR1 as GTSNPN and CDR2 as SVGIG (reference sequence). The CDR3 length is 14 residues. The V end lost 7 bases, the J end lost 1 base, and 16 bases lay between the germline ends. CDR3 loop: CAFEGGAGQETQYF. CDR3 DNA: TGTGCCTTCGAGGGGGGAGCGGGCCAAGAGACCCAGTACTTC. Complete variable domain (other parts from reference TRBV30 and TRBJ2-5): SQTIHQWPATLVQPVGSPLSLECTVEGTSNPNLYWYRQAAGRGLQLLFYSVGIGQISSEVPQNLSASRPQDRQFILSSKKLLLSDSGFYLCAFEGGAGQETQYFGPGTRLLVL.

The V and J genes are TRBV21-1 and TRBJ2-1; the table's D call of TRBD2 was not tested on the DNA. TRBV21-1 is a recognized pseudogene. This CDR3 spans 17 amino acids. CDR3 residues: CASSKEASGEPVGEQFF. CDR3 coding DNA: TGTGCCAGCAGCAAAGAGGCTAGCGGGGAGCCCGTGGGTGAGCAGTTCTTC.

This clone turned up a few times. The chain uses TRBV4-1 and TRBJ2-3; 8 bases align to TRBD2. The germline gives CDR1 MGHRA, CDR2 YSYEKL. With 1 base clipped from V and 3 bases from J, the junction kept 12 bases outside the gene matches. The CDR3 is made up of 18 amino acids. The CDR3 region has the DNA TGCGCCAGCAGCCAAGTTGGGACGGGAGGGCCTCATACAGATACGCAGTATTTT. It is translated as CASSQVGTGGPHTDTQYF.

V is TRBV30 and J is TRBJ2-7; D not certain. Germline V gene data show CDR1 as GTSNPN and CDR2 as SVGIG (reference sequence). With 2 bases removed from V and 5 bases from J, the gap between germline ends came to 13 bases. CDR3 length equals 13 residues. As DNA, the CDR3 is TGTGCCTGGAGTCCAACGGCCCGGAACGAGCAGTACTTC. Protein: CAWSPTARNEQYF.

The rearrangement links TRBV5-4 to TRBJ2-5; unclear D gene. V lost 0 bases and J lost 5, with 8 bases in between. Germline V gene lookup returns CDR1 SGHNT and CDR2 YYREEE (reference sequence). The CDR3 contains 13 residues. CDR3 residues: CASSLVAGETQYF. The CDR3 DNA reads TGTGCCAGCAGCTTGGTGGCTGGCGAGACCCAGTACTTC. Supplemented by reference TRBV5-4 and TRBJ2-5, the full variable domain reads ETGVTQSPTHLIKTRGQQVTLRCSSQSGHNTVSWYQQALGQGPQFIFQYYREEENGRGNFPPRFSGLQFPNYSSELNVNALELDDSALYLCASSLVAGETQYFGPGTRLLVL.